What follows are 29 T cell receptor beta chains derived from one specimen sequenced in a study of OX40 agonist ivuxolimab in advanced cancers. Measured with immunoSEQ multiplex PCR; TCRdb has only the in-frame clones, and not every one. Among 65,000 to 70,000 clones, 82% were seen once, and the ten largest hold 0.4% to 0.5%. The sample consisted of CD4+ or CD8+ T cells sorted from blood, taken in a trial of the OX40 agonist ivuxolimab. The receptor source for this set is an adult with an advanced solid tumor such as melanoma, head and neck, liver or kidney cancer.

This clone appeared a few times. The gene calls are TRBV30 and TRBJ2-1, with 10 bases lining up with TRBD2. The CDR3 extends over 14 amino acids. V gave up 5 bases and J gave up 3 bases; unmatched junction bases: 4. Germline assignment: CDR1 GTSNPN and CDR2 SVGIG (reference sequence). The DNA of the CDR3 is TGTGCCTGGGGGAGCGGGAGGGGCTACAATGAGCAGTTCTTC. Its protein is CAWGSGRGYNEQFF.

The CDR3 DNA is TGTGCCGCCCCCGGTGAGACCCAGTACTTC. Residues: CAAPGETQYF. This chain links TRBV21-1 with TRBJ2-5; TRBD2 is the table's D call, not checked against the DNA. TRBV21-1 is designated a pseudogene. This CDR3 contains 10 residues.

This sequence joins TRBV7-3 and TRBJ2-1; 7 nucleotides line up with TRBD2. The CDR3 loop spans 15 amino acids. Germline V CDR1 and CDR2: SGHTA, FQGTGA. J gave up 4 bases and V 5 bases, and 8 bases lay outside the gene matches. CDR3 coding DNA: TGTGCCAGCAGCCAACAGGCTAGCGGTTACAATGAGCAGTTCTTC. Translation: CASSQQASGYNEQFF.

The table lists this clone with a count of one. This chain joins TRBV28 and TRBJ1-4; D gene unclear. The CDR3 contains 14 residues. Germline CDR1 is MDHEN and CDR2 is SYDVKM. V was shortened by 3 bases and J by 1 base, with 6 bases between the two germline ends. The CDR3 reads CASSFSGTNEKLFF. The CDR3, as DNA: TGTGCCAGCAGTTTCTCTGGAACTAATGAAAAACTGTTTTTT.

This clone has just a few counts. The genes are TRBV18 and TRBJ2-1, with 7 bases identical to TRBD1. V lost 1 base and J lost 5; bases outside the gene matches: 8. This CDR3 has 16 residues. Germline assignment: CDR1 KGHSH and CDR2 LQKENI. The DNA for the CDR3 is TGTGCCAGCTCACCACTAAGGACAGGACTTAACAATGAGCAGTTCTTC. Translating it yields CASSPLRTGLNNEQFF.

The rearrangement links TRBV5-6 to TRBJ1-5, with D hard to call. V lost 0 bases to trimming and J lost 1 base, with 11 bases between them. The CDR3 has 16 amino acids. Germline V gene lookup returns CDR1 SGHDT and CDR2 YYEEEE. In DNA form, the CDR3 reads TGTGCCAGCAGCTTGGTAGGAGCGGTAAGCAATCAGCCCCAGCATTTT. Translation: CASSLVGAVSNQPQHF.

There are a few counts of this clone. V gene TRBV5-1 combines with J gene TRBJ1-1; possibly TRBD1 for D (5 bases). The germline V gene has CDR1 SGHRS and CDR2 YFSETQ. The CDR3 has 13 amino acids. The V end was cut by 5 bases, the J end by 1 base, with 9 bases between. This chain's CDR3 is CASRTTANTEAFF. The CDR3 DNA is TGCGCCAGCAGAACGACAGCGAACACTGAAGCTTTCTTT.

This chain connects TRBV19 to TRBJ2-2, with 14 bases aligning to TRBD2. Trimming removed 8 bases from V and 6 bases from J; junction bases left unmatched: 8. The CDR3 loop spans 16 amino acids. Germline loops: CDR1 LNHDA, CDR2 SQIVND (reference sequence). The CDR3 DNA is TGTGCCAGTCATCCTCCGGGACTAGCGGGGGCCGGGGAGCTGTTTTTT. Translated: CASHPPGLAGAGELFF. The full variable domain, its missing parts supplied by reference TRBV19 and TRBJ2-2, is DGGITQSPKYLFRKEGQNVTLSCEQNLNHDAMYWYRQDPGQGLRLIYYSQIVNDFQKGDIAEGYSVSREKKESFPLTVTSAQKNPTAFYLCASHPPGLAGAGELFFGEGSRLTVL.

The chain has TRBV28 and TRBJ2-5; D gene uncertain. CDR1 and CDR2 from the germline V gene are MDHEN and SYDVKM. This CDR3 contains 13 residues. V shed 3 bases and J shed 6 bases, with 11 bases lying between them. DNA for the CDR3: TGTGCCAGCAGTTTGGGTCAGGTTAAGACCCAGTACTTC. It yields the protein CASSLGQVKTQYF.

The CDR3 nucleotides are TGTGCCAGCAGCCGACAGGGGAATAACGAAGCTTTCTTT. Protein sequence: CASSRQGNNEAFF. The J gene is TRBJ1-1, the V gene TRBV2, with 8 bases that match TRBD1. CDR3 size: 13 residues. Germline V gene lookup returns CDR1 SNHLY and CDR2 FYNNEI. J gave up 8 bases and V 6 bases, and 8 bases lay outside the gene matches. Drawing the rest from reference TRBV2 and TRBJ1-1, the complete variable domain is EPEVTQTPSHQVTQMGQEVILRCVPISNHLYFYWYRQILGQKVEFLVSFYNNEISEKSEIFDDQFSVERPDGSNFTLKIRSTKLEDSAMYFCASSRQGNNEAFFGQGTRLTVV.

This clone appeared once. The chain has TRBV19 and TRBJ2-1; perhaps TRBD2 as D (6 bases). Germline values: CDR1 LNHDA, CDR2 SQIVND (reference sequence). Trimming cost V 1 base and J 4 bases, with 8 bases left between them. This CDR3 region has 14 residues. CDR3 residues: CASSIAGDYNEQFF. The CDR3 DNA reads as TGTGCCAGTAGTATAGCGGGGGATTACAATGAGCAGTTCTTC.

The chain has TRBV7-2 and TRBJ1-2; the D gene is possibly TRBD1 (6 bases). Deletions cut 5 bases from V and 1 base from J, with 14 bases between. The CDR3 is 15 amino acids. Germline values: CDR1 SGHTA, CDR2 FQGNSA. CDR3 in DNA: TGTGCCAGCAGCGTGCAGGGGAGTAATAACTATGGCTACACCTTC. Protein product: CASSVQGSNNYGYTF.

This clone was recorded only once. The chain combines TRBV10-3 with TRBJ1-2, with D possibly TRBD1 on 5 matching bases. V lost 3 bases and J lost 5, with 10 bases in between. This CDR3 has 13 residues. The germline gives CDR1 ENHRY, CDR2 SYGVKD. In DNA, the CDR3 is TGTGCCATCAGTGAACGACAGAGTTATGGCTACACCTTC. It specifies CAISERQSYGYTF.

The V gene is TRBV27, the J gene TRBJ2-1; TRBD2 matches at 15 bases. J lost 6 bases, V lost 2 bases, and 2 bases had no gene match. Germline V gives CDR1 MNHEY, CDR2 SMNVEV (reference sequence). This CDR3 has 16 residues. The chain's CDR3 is CASSLRTSGRANEQFF. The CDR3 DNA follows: TGTGCCAGCAGTTTAAGGACTAGCGGGAGGGCCAATGAGCAGTTCTTC.

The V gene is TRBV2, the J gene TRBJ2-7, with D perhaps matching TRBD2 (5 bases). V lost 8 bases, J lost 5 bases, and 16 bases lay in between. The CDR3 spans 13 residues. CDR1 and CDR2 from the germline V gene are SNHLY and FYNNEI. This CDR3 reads CASGWTARNEQYV. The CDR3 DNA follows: TGTGCCAGCGGTTGGACTGCGCGGAACGAGCAGTACGTC.

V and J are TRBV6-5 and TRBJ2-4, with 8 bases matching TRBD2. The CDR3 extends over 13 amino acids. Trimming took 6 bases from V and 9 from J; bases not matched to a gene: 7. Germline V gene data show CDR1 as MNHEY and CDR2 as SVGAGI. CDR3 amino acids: CASRIARGGIQYF. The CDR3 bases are TGTGCCAGCAGGATTGCCCGGGGGGGCATTCAGTACTTC.

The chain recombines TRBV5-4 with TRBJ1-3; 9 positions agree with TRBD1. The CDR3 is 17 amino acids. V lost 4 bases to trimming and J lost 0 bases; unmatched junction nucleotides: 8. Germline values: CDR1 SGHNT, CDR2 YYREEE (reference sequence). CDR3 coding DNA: TGTGCCAGCAGCGGAGGGACAGGGCGTATCTCTGGAAACACCATATATTTT. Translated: CASSGGTGRISGNTIYF.

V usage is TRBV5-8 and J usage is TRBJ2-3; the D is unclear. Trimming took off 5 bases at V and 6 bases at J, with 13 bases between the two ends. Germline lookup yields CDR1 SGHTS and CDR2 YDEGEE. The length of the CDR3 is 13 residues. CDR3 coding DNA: TGTGCCAGCAGTCGGCGACGTGCGGATACGCAGTATTTT. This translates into CASSRRRADTQYF.

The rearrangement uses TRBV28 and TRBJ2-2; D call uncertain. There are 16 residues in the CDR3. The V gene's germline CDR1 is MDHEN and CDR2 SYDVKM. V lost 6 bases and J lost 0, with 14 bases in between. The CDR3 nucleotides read TGTGCCAGCAGCTCCTTTGGAGTGGCGAACACCGGGGAGCTGTTTTTT. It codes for CASSSFGVANTGELFF.

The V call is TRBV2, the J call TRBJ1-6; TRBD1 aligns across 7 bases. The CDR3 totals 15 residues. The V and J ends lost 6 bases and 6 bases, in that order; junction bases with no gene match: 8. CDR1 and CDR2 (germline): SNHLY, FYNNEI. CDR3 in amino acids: CASSGDRTPNSPLHF. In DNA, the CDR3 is TGTGCCAGCAGCGGGGACAGAACACCTAATTCACCCCTCCACTTT.

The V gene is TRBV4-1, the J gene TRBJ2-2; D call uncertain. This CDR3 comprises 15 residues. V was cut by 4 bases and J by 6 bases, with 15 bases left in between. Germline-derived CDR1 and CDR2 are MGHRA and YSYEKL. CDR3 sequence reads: CASSRAGTAAGELFF. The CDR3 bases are TGCGCCAGCAGCCGAGCCGGCACCGCGGCCGGGGAGCTGTTTTTT.

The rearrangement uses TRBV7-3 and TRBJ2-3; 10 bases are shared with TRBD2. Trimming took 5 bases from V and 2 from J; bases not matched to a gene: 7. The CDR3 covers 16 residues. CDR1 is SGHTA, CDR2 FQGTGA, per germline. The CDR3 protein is CASSPRLAGDTDTQYF. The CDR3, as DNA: TGTGCCAGCAGCCCCCGACTAGCGGGCGACACAGATACGCAGTATTTT. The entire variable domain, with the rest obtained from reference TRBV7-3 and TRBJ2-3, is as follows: GAGVSQTPSNKVTEKGKYVELRCDPISGHTALYWYRQSLGQGPEFLIYFQGTGAADDSGLPNDRFFAVRPEGSVSTLKIQRTERGDSAVYLCASSPRLAGDTDTQYFGPGTRLTVL.

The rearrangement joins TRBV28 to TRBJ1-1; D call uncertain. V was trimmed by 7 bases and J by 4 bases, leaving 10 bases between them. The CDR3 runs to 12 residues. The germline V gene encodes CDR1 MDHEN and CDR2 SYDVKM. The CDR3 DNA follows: TGTGCCAGCACCCCCCCGAGCACTGAAGCTTTCTTT. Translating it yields CASTPPSTEAFF.

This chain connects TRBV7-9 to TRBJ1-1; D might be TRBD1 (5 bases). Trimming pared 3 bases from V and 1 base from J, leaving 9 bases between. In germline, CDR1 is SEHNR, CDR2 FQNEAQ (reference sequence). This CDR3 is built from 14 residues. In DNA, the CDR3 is TGTGCCAGCAGCTTTGCCGGGGGGAACACTGAAGCTTTCTTT. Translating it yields CASSFAGGNTEAFF.

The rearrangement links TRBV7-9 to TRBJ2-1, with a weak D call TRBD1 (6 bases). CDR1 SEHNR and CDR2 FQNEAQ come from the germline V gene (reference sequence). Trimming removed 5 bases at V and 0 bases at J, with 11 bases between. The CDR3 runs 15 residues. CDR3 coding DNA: TGTGCCAGCAGCATCGGACAGAGCTCCTACAATGAGCAGTTCTTC. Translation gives CASSIGQSSYNEQFF.

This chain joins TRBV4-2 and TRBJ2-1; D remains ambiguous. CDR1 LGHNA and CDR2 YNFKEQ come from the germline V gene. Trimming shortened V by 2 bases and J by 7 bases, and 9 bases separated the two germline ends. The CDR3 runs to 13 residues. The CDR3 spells CASSQKDGNEQFF. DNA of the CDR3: TGTGCCAGCAGCCAAAAAGATGGGAATGAGCAGTTCTTC.

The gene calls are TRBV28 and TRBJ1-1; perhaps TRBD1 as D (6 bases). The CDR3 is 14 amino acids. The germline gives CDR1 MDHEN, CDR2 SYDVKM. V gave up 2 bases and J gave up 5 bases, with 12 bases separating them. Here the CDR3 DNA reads TGTGCCAGCAGTTTAAGGGTAAGGGGGACTGAAGCTTTCTTT. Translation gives CASSLRVRGTEAFF.

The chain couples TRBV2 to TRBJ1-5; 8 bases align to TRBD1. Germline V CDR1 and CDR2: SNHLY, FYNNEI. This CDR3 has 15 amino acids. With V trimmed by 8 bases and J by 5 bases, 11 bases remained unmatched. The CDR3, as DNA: TGTGCCAGCGGACGACAGGGGATAGGCGATCAGCCCCAGCATTTT. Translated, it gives CASGRQGIGDQPQHF.

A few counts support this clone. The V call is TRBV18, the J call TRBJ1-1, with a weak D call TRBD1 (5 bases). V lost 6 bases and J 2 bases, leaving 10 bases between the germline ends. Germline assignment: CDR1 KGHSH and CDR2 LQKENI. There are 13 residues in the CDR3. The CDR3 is CASSQGPNTEAFF. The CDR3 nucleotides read TGTGCCAGCTCTCAGGGCCCTAACACTGAAGCTTTCTTT. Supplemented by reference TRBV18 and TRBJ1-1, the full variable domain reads NAGVMQNPRHLVRRRGQEARLRCSPMKGHSHVYWYRQLPEEGLKFMVYLQKENIIDESGMPKERFSAEFPKEGPSILRIQQVVRGDSAAYFCASSQGPNTEAFFGQGTRLTVV.